A selection of T cell receptor beta chains follows, all from one sample in a study of T cell responses to AZD1222 COVID-19 vaccine. Profiled with immunoSEQ multiplex PCR; TCRdb holds only in-frame clones, not every one. Of 150,000 to 200,000 clones detected, more than 70% appear once; the ten largest clones hold roughly a quarter. The specimen was peripheral blood, collected 28 days after the second AZD1222 dose. The receptors were gathered from an adult who received the AZD1222 COVID-19 vaccine. The CDR3 runs from the conserved cysteine through the conserved F or W. D genes are given only for firm matches. A row's size may be missing; if present it is once, few, many or a size class.

TRBV12-3/TRBV12-4	TRBJ1-5	-	-	TGTGCCAGCAGTTCAGGGCGGAATCAGCCCCAGCATTTT	CASSSGRNQPQHF
TRBV15	TRBJ2-3	once	-	TGTGCCACCAGCCCTACGTCGGGGACATCTAGCACAGATACGCAGTATTTT	CATSPTSGTSSTDTQYF
TRBV27	TRBJ1-6	-	-	TGTGCCAGCAGTTTCTCCCTACGGGGGATGAGTTCACCCCTCCACTTT	CASSFSLRGMSSPLHF
TRBV7-3	TRBJ1-1	-	-	TGTGCCAGCAGCGCGGACGGATCCATGAACACTGAAGCTTTCTTT	CASSADGSMNTEAFF
TRBV5-1	TRBJ2-2	-	-	TGCGCCAGCAGCTTGGCCATTGTCAGCGGGAACACCGGGGAGCTGTTTTTT	CASSLAIVSGNTGELFF
TRBV7-2	TRBJ2-7	-	TRBD1	TGTGCCAGCAGCCCCGGACTTGGCCGGGACAGGGCCTGGGAGCAGTACTTC	CASSPGLGRDRAWEQYF
TRBV4-2	TRBJ1-2	-	-	TGTGCCAGCAGCGCCCTTGGCGGCAGCTATGGCTACACCTTC	CASSALGGSYGYTF
TRBV12-2	TRBJ1-4	-	-	TGTGCAAGTCGCTTAGCCGAGGGGCCGATAAAACTGTTTTTT	CASRLAEGPIKLFF
TRBV5-8	TRBJ2-3	-	TRBD2	TGTGCCGTCAGGCAGCGGGAGACAGATACGCAGTATTTT	CAVRQRETDTQYF
TRBV9	TRBJ1-1	-	TRBD1	TGTGCCAGCAGCCAATGGACAGGGGCGAACACTGAAGCTTTCTTT	CASSQWTGANTEAFF
TRBV5-4	TRBJ1-1	-	-	TGTGCCAGCAGCTTTAGTTCGGACGAAGCTTTCTTT	CASSFSSDEAFF
TRBV7-8	TRBJ2-5	-	TRBD1	TGTGCCAGCAGCCCCCATGGGACAGGGGGCAGGGGGTCCCGGGAGACCCAGTACTTC	CASSPHGTGGRGSRETQYF
TRBV6-2/TRBV6-3	TRBJ2-7	-	-	TGTGCCAGCAGTCACACAGGGTCCTACGAGCAGTACTTC	CASSHTGSYEQYF
TRBV3-1/TRBV3-2	TRBJ2-5	-	-	TGTGCCAGCAGCCAAGTGGGTAGGCTAGAGACCCAGTACTTC	CASSQVGRLETQYF
TRBV6-2/TRBV6-3	TRBJ1-1	once	-	TGTGCCAGCAGTTACTCACATGGAGTCACAAGCACTGAAGCTTTCTTT	CASSYSHGVTSTEAFF
TRBV7-8	TRBJ2-7	-	-	TGTGCCAGCAACCCCGGCACAGCCTCCTACGAGCAGTACTTC	CASNPGTASYEQYF
TRBV7-2	TRBJ2-2	-	-	TGTGCCAGCAGACTCGGGCTAGTCGTCACCGGGGAGCTGTTTTTT	CASRLGLVVTGELFF
TRBV6-2/TRBV6-3	TRBJ2-3	-	TRBD1	TGTGCCAGCAGTGACCCGGGACAGGGAGTTTGGGCGCAGTATTTT	CASSDPGQGVWAQYF
TRBV4-1	TRBJ2-1	-	TRBD2	TGCGCCAGCAGCCTTAGCGGGGCGAACTACAATGAGCAGTTCTTC	CASSLSGANYNEQFF
TRBV30	TRBJ2-1	-	-	TGTGCCTGGAGCCCTAACCGGGGAGAGCAGTTCTTC	CAWSPNRGEQFF